This T cell receptor beta chain was profiled in a study of shared clonotypes between healthy human individuals. Study as a whole: CD4 naive cells filled three plates per donor, CD4 memory three, CD8 naive two and CD8 memory one.

The CDR3 runs 15 residues. V was pared by 2 bases and J by 4 bases, with 3 bases of the junction left unmatched. Per the germline V gene, CDR1 is MNHEY and CDR2 is SVGAGI. As to this clone: Its matching antigen is unknown.

Notes on the study in general: The authors sampled blood alone, and tissue repertoires likely differ.

Sorted-subset replicate PCRs used about 200 ng DNA, some 30,000 T cell genomes. Clones were read by immunoSEQ multiplex PCR, and TCRdb kept only the in-frame ones, dropping some. Of some 2.3 million clones in the sample, more than 85% were seen once. Sequences were obtained from naive CD4+ T cells from PBMCs. This sample's subset: CD45RA+ positively selected. The chain is built from TRBV6-5 and TRBJ2-3, with TRBD1 matching 10 bases. This TCR came from a young man in good health. Some clones in this sample may be carry-over from other donors' samples. CDR3 DNA sequence: TGTGCCAGCAGTTACGGGACAGGGGCTGCAGATACGCAGTATTTT. Its translation: CASSYGTGAADTQYF.